A single sample is the source of the 16 T cell receptor beta chains below, sequenced in a study of cytomegalovirus exposure and HLA in healthy donors. PCR was performed using 60 Vbeta and 13 Jbeta primers. The assay was immunoSEQ multiplex PCR, and TCRdb's table has in-frame clones only and misses some. Seen here are some 210,000 clones, more than 75% observed once, and the top ten hold 3.5% to 4%. Material for sequencing was PBMCs. The receptors here all came from a male donor in good health and CMV-seronegative.

This clone was recorded once. The chain links TRBV29-1 to TRBJ1-1, with 9 nucleotides matching TRBD1. Trimming at V came to 2 bases and at J to 4 bases, leaving 5 bases not matched to a gene. The CDR3 covers 14 residues. Per germline, CDR1 SQVTM and CDR2 ANQGSEA. The chain's CDR3 is CSVERTGGPTEAFF. The CDR3 DNA is TGCAGCGTTGAAAGAACAGGGGGCCCCACTGAAGCTTTCTTT.

The chain is built from TRBV5-1 and TRBJ2-7; TRBD1 matches at 7 bases. The CDR3 extends over 15 amino acids. V lost 2 bases and J lost 2; bases outside the gene matches: 7. CDR1 SGHRS and CDR2 YFSETQ come from the germline V gene. The CDR3 reads CASSFTWDRTYEQYF. CDR3 sequence (DNA): TGCGCCAGCAGCTTCACTTGGGACAGAACCTACGAGCAGTACTTC.

V and J are TRBV6-1 and TRBJ2-1; a weak D match, TRBD1 (5 bases). This CDR3 has 15 amino acids. The germline V gene has CDR1 MNHNS and CDR2 SASEGT. V was clipped by 6 bases and J by 0 bases, with 12 bases between them. The CDR3 here is CASSPQVSSYNEQFF. CDR3 coding DNA: TGTGCCAGCAGCCCACAGGTTAGCTCCTACAATGAGCAGTTCTTC.

The genes are TRBV5-4 and TRBJ2-1, with 7 bases that match TRBD2. Per germline, CDR1 SGHNT and CDR2 YYREEE (reference sequence). The CDR3 runs 16 residues. V lost 0 bases and J lost 5; bases outside the gene matches: 8. CDR3 in amino acids: CASSLAVAGVNNEQFF. Here the CDR3 DNA reads TGTGCCAGCAGCTTGGCCGTGGCGGGGGTCAACAATGAGCAGTTCTTC.

Notes on this clone: At one boundary the junction diverges from the germline segment, which might be a read error. J is TRBJ2-5 and V is TRBV5-1; 9 nucleotides agree with TRBD1. Germline assignment: CDR1 SGHRS and CDR2 YFSETQ. The CDR3 spans 12 residues. CDR3 bases: TGTGCCAGCAGGGGACAGGGAAAGACCCAGTACTTC. Protein sequence: CASRGQGKTQYF.

This clone was detected only a few times. The V call is TRBV4-1, the J call TRBJ2-2; D may be TRBD1 (6 bases). Germline-derived CDR1 and CDR2 are MGHRA and YSYEKL. Trimming took 1 base from V and 3 from J, leaving 9 bases between them. This CDR3 has 15 amino acids. The DNA for the CDR3 is TGCGCCAGCAGCCAAGTTCCAGGGGACACCGGGGAGCTGTTTTTT. This sequence encodes CASSQVPGDTGELFF.

This clone has only a few counts. J is TRBJ1-1 and V is TRBV19; weak D call: TRBD1 (5 bases). Germline CDR1 and CDR2: LNHDA and SQIVND (reference sequence). V lost 7 bases and J 1 base, leaving 13 bases between the germline ends. This CDR3 contains 14 residues. CDR3 sequence: CASKLGQGNTEAFF. The CDR3 DNA is TGTGCCAGTAAGTTAGGTCAGGGGAACACTGAAGCTTTCTTT.

CDR3: CASRPLAGEPNEQFF. The CDR3 DNA follows: TGTGCCAGCAGGCCTCTAGCGGGGGAACCGAATGAGCAGTTCTTC. This chain uses TRBV2 with TRBJ2-1; 10 bases align to TRBD2. V gave up 6 bases and J gave up 7 bases; unmatched junction bases: 9. CDR1 and CDR2 from the germline V gene are SNHLY and FYNNEI. The CDR3 is made up of 15 amino acids.

The chain is built from TRBV6-5 and TRBJ1-6; TRBD1 matches at 9 bases. This CDR3 contains 14 residues. In germline, CDR1 is MNHEY, CDR2 SVGAGI. The V gene end was trimmed by 6 bases and the J gene end by 10 bases; junction bases not matched to a gene: 7. The CDR3 DNA sequence: TGTGCCAGCAGAAACAGGGGGCGGGAGTCACCCCTCCACTTT. Translated: CASRNRGRESPLHF.

The rearrangement joins TRBV21-1 to TRBJ2-7; the D call of TRBD2 is as the table states it, not checked on the DNA. TRBV21-1 has pseudogene status. This CDR3 has 14 residues. CDR3: CASSNRDSAYEQYF. CDR3 in DNA: TGTGCCAGCAGCAACCGGGACTCAGCCTACGAGCAGTACTTC.

The chain carries TRBV7-3 and TRBJ2-7; tentatively, D is TRBD2 (6 bases). The germline V and J ends were trimmed by 5 bases and 3 bases, with 17 bases remaining between them. Per germline, CDR1 SGHTA and CDR2 FQGTGA. This CDR3 region has 15 residues. CDR3 DNA: TGTGCCAGCAGCGCATTGACTAGATTACTCTACGAGCAGTACTTC. Translated, it gives CASSALTRLLYEQYF.

This clone is a singleton in its sample. The rearrangement joins TRBV5-4 to TRBJ2-3; D is unresolved. Germline lookup yields CDR1 SGHNT and CDR2 YYREEE (reference sequence). Between the trimmed V and J ends, which lost 3 bases and 3 bases, there was a span of 2 bases. The CDR3 is made up of 11 amino acids. CDR3 sequence (DNA): TGTGCCAGCAGCTCAACAGATACGCAGTATTTT. Its translation: CASSSTDTQYF.

V gene TRBV11-2 combines with J gene TRBJ2-1, with 8 bases aligning to TRBD1. The V and J ends lost 5 bases and 4 bases, in that order; junction bases with no gene match: 7. Germline V gene lookup returns CDR1 SGHAT and CDR2 FQNNGV. This CDR3 region has 15 residues. CDR3 nucleotide sequence: TGTGCCAGCAGCCCTCAGGGGGCGCGGTACAATGAGCAGTTCTTC. This encodes CASSPQGARYNEQFF.

The CDR3 spells CASSYIQGPYEQYF. The CDR3 region has the DNA TGCGCCAGCAGCTACATCCAGGGTCCCTACGAGCAGTACTTC. The chain is built from TRBV5-1 and TRBJ2-7; the D gene is possibly TRBD1 (5 bases). Looked up from germline, CDR1 is SGHRS and CDR2 is YFSETQ. Trimming removed 3 bases at V and 2 bases at J, with 12 bases between. CDR3 length: 14 amino acids.

V is TRBV5-1 and J is TRBJ1-5; possible D gene TRBD1, 6 bases. The V and J ends lost 3 bases and 9 bases respectively, with 13 bases between them. Germline CDR1 and CDR2: SGHRS and YFSETQ. This CDR3 is built from 13 residues. In DNA, the CDR3 is TGCGCCAGCAGCTCCAGGGGAGAACGGCCCCAGCATTTT. It specifies CASSSRGERPQHF.

The chain carries TRBV28 and TRBJ1-2; TRBD1 agrees at 10 bases. In germline, CDR1 is MDHEN, CDR2 SYDVKM. V gave up 6 bases and J gave up 8 bases; unmatched junction bases: 9. This CDR3 is 14 amino acids long. The DNA for the CDR3 is TGTGCCAGCAGAACTGCCGGGACAGGGGCCGGCTACACCTTC. Encoded protein: CASRTAGTGAGYTF.